This T cell receptor beta chain was captured in a study of CD8+CD57+ T cells in acquired aplastic anemia. The CDR3 covers 14 residues. The germline V and J ends were trimmed by 7 bases and 3 bases, with 18 bases remaining between them. From germline, CDR1 is SQVTM and CDR2 ANQGSEA. Patients who underwent sequencing had shown CD8+CD57+ cell expansion by flow cytometry. The study profiled TCR beta VDJ and CDR3 using genomic DNA as template. MiXCR, run by TCRdb on the reads, gives a single entry per CDR3 protein. The repertoire holds roughly 260,000 distinct CDR3 sequences, with roughly half as singletons. In regard to this clonotype: Its specificity is unknown.

Study results and limitations: In common between the patients and the controls were some 28 CD8+ CDR3 sequences.

The chain joins TRBV29-1 to TRBJ1-1; D is undetermined. Source material: sorted CD4+, CD8+, or CD8+CD57+ T cells (not recorded which) from PBMCs. This sequence was found in a human donor with aplastic anemia. CDR3 region: CSGKGGLADTEAFF. The CDR3 region has the DNA TGCAGCGGGAAGGGCGGGTTGGCGGACACTGAAGCTTTCTTT.